This note documents a single TCR beta chain sequence. This study enrolled people aged about 18 to 100 from approximately 25 US geographic areas. This sample was taken from a study of blood T cell repertoires in COVID-19. Study-wide background: Sample material is recorded as cDNA or gDNA derived from T cells, B-cell-depleted T cells, or PBMCs.

Per the authors' pipeline: Quantification of nucleated cells was approximated via reference gene primer amplification. TCRdb's table, derived via immunoSEQ multiplex PCR, lists solely in-frame clones and lacks some. The V and J calls and clone size are taken from that table; D and trimming were inferred from the DNA. Among about 130,000 clones, around 80% were seen once, and the ten largest hold 6%. Trimming removed 5 bases at V and 6 bases at J, with 10 bases between. Germline CDR1 is LNHDA and CDR2 is SQIVND (reference sequence). CDR3 length: 13 residues. The sequence was obtained from a woman between 45 and 60 years old who had recovered from COVID-19. This rearrangement joins TRBV19 to TRBJ1-4; D uncertain. Sequencing was performed on PBMCs or T cells enriched from blood (not recorded which). The CDR3 DNA follows: TGTGCCAGTAGTTCGCCGGGGTATGAAAAACTGTTTTTT. Translating gives CASSSPGYEKLFF.